This T cell receptor beta chain is drawn from a study of beta chain features in type 1 diabetes. General study points: Type 1 diabetes patients had moderately but significantly shorter TCRB CDR3s in all four CD4+ subsets. Patients with type 1 diabetes carried fewer insertions and had more deletions at their VDJ junctions. For patients and controls alike, PCR might favor shorter templates to the same degree.

The CDR3 has 15 residues. The germline gives CDR1 LGHNA, CDR2 YNFKEQ. V was pared by 0 bases and J by 2 bases, with 9 bases between. Of the isolated RNA, all was reverse transcribed, and so the sequenced material was expressed TCRB transcripts. Some 3.3 million reads per sample on average were obtained from naive, central memory and regulatory T cell samples. Libraries were prepared by immunoSEQ multiplex PCR; TCRdb keeps only in-frame clonotypes and omits some of them. The table records 600,000 or so clones, roughly 12% of them present only once. Concerning this clone itself: What it binds is not known. Additional DNA sequences in this sample encode the identical CDR3.

Stem cell-like memory, regulatory, central memory and naive CD4+ cells were sorted via CD45RO/CCR7/CD25/CD127/CD95/CD27. The rearrangement joins TRBV4-2 to TRBJ2-3; TRBD2 might be the D (5 bases). The sequencing input was naive CD4+ T cells from blood. The TCR originated in a man aged 25 to 40 with type 1 diabetes. The CDR3 spells CASSQDRGVTDTQYF. Here the CDR3 DNA reads TGTGCCAGCAGCCAAGATCGGGGTGTCACAGATACGCAGTATTTT.